The sequence of this T cell receptor beta chain was determined in a study of shared clonotypes between healthy human individuals. Here immunoSEQ multiplex PCR was the method, and the copy in TCRdb shows in-frame clones only, minus some. Among around 2.5 million clones listed, more than 85% were seen once. Source material: naive CD4+ T cells from PBMCs. This sample's subset: CD45RA+ positively selected. This sequence was found in a man aged 18-30 years in good health. Some clones in this sample may be carry-over from other donors' samples.

CDR3: CASSPPGGRRGYTF. The CDR3 DNA reads as TGTGCCAGCAGTCCCCCCGGCGGAAGAAGGGGCTACACCTTC. The chain carries TRBV27 and TRBJ1-2; the D is unclear. Germline V gives CDR1 MNHEY, CDR2 SMNVEV (reference sequence). The CDR3 loop spans 14 amino acids. The V end was cut by 5 bases, the J end by 8 bases, with 18 bases between.